One TCR beta chain is described in this entry. Its antigen is undetermined. This record comes from a study of PD-L1 blockade in urothelial cancer. The time point: peripheral blood 6 weeks after treatment start. Sampling of each patient yielded between 1 and 8 specimens, collected pretreatment and on-treatment. Sequencing used immunoSEQ multiplex PCR; TCRdb keeps in-frame clones, though not all of them. Of about 45,000 clones listed, about 80% were seen once; the top ten hold about 16%. Per the germline V gene, CDR1 is LNHDA and CDR2 is SQIVND (reference sequence). With 4 bases removed from V and 1 base from J, the gap between germline ends came to 11 bases. The CDR3 runs to 15 residues. Study-level findings and limits: Durable-benefit cases showed more tumor-associated blood clone expansion at 3 weeks.

The starting material was PBMCs, obtained around atezolizumab (anti-PD-L1) treatment. The V call is TRBV19, the J call TRBJ1-5; weak D call: TRBD1 (6 bases). This clonotype was sampled from a man in his 60s with urothelial cancer. CDR3 residues: CASSRAGASNQPQHF. DNA of the CDR3: TGTGCCAGTAGTAGGGCAGGGGCCAGCAATCAGCCCCAGCATTTT.